The 24 T cell receptor beta chains listed next were all sequenced from one sample in a study of CD8 T cells in ankylosing spondylitis. TCRdb processed the 5' RACE reads anew with MiXCR; each CDR3 protein has one entry. The sample carries about 350,000 distinct CDR3 sequences, roughly 20% recorded once. The sample taken for sequencing was blood, either unsorted or a sorted T cell fraction (not recorded which). Receptors were obtained from a male donor with ankylosing spondylitis or in good health (not recorded which).

The V and J genes are TRBV10-2 and TRBJ2-1; D is possibly TRBD2 (6 bases). V was clipped by 4 bases and J by 4 bases, with 14 bases between them. Germline CDR1 is WSHSY and CDR2 is SAAADI. The CDR3 is 15 residues long. CDR3 residues: CASSAGGVRYNEQFF. In DNA form, the CDR3 reads TGCGCCAGCAGTGCCGGCGGGGTAAGGTACAATGAGCAGTTCTTC.

This rearrangement joins TRBV6-5 to TRBJ2-2, with TRBD2 as a possible D gene (5 bases). The V gene's germline CDR1 is MNHEY and CDR2 SVGAGI. V was cut by 2 bases and J by 5 bases, with 6 bases left in between. The CDR3 sequence is 13 residues long. The chain's CDR3 is CASSYERTGELFF. The CDR3 DNA sequence: TGTGCCAGCAGTTACGAGCGGACCGGGGAGCTGTTTTTT.

The CDR3 bases are TGTGCCAGCGCGGACAGGGGGTTGCCCTACGAGCAGTACTTC. Its protein is CASADRGLPYEQYF. J is TRBJ2-7 and V is TRBV27; 10 nucleotides match TRBD1. The germline V gene has CDR1 MNHEY and CDR2 SMNVEV (reference sequence). The CDR3 loop spans 14 amino acids. V was pared by 8 bases and J by 2 bases, with 6 bases of the junction left unmatched.

V and J are TRBV9 and TRBJ2-3; D gene uncertain. Germline-derived CDR1 and CDR2 are SGDLS and YYNGEE. This CDR3 has 15 amino acids. The V end was cut by 4 bases, the J end by 0 bases, with 12 bases between. In nucleotides, the CDR3 is TGTGCCAGCAGCTCCGAGTCCAGGAGCACAGATACGCAGTATTTT. Translating it yields CASSSESRSTDTQYF.

This clonotype turned up a few times. The chain combines TRBV7-2 with TRBJ2-7; 14 bases are shared with TRBD2. This CDR3 has 16 amino acids. CDR1 and CDR2 (germline): SGHTA, FQGNSA. V lost 0 bases and J lost 6; bases outside the gene matches: 4. The CDR3: CASSLAGLAGAGEQYF. The CDR3 DNA reads as TGTGCCAGCAGCTTAGCGGGACTAGCGGGGGCAGGCGAGCAGTACTTC.

The chain recombines TRBV12-3 or TRBV12-4 with TRBJ1-2, with D unclear. This CDR3 has 10 residues. Trimming left V 10 bases short and J 6 bases short, with 9 bases between. The CDR3 DNA follows: TGTGCCACCGCCGGTGATGGCTACACCTTC. Amino acid sequence: CATAGDGYTF.

V is TRBV30 and J is TRBJ1-1; D remains unclear. With 6 bases removed from V and 7 bases from J, the gap between germline ends came to 15 bases. The germline V gene encodes CDR1 GTSNPN and CDR2 SVGIG (reference sequence). This CDR3 has 12 amino acids. The CDR3 spells CACLSRFGEAFF. CDR3 in DNA: TGTGCCTGCCTTTCGAGGTTTGGTGAAGCTTTCTTT.

The chain combines TRBV12-3 or TRBV12-4 with TRBJ2-3, with D uncertain. CDR3 length equals 16 residues. With 4 bases removed from V and 2 bases from J, the gap between germline ends came to 16 bases. CDR3 sequence reads: CASSSPGGRPTDTQYF. Here the CDR3 DNA reads TGTGCCAGCAGTTCCCCGGGTGGTCGGCCCACAGATACGCAGTATTTT.

The rearrangement links TRBV12-3 or TRBV12-4 to TRBJ2-3, with TRBD2 identical over 12 bases. The CDR3 length is 16 residues. The ends lost 7 bases at V and 3 bases at J; junction bases unmatched: 8. Here the CDR3 reads CASNPTSGGQTDTQYF. DNA for the CDR3: TGTGCCAGCAACCCGACTAGCGGGGGACAGACAGATACGCAGTATTTT.

Many counts were recorded for this clonotype. The rearrangement uses TRBV29-1 and TRBJ2-1; 7 positions match TRBD2. The CDR3 sequence is 15 residues long. J was trimmed by 5 bases and V by 0 bases; bases with no gene match: 7. CDR1 and CDR2 (germline): SQVTM, ANQGSEA. CDR3 residues: CSVEDHRGVHNEQFF. The DNA for the CDR3 is TGCAGCGTTGAAGATCACCGGGGGGTTCACAATGAGCAGTTCTTC.

The chain has TRBV16 and TRBJ2-1; D gene uncertain. The CDR3 consists of 13 residues. V lost 3 bases to trimming and J lost 6 bases, with 9 bases between them. Germline CDR1 KGHSY, CDR2 FQNENV. The CDR3: CASSQGWSNEQFF. The CDR3, as DNA: TGTGCCAGCAGCCAGGGCTGGAGCAATGAGCAGTTCTTC.

The chain carries TRBV12-3 or TRBV12-4 and TRBJ2-6; D unresolved. The V end was cut by 5 bases, the J end by 0 bases, with 8 bases between. The CDR3 is 15 residues long. CDR3 sequence reads: CASSQKSSGANVLTF. The CDR3, as DNA: TGTGCCAGCAGTCAAAAAAGCTCTGGGGCCAACGTCCTGACTTTC.

Only a few counts were recorded for this clonotype. The chain links TRBV12-3 or TRBV12-4 to TRBJ2-1; D may be TRBD1 or TRBD2 (6 bases each). Trimming stripped 7 bases from V and 3 bases from J, with 13 bases between. This CDR3 is 14 amino acids long. The CDR3 DNA sequence: TGTGCCAGCATCCCCGGGGGCGACTACAATGAGCAGTTCTTC. Translating gives CASIPGGDYNEQFF.

This clonotype appeared a few times. This chain connects TRBV18 to TRBJ2-5, with 10 bases that match TRBD1. The CDR3 is 18 residues long. Germline V gene data show CDR1 as KGHSH and CDR2 as LQKENI. Losses at the gene ends were 0 bases for V and 5 bases for J; bases not matched to a gene: 12. The CDR3 region is CASSPPRTGTGARETQYF. In nucleotides, the CDR3 is TGTGCCAGCTCACCACCTAGAACCGGGACAGGGGCTCGGGAGACCCAGTACTTC.

On this clonotype itself: This may be a read error, as it is one base from a much larger clone. This rearrangement joins TRBV20-1 to TRBJ2-7, with D tentatively TRBD1 (5 bases). Germline V CDR1 and CDR2: DFQATT, SNEGSKA (reference sequence). The CDR3 contains 13 residues. V lost 5 bases to trimming and J lost 0 bases, with 11 bases between them. CDR3 DNA sequence: TGCAGTGCTGAGACAGATAGCTCCTACGAGCAGTACTTC. Amino acid sequence: CSAETDSSYEQYF.

This clonotype was observed a few times. This rearrangement joins TRBV12-3 or TRBV12-4 to TRBJ2-7, with 8 nucleotides matching TRBD1. The CDR3 is made up of 12 amino acids. After removal of 6 bases from V and 6 bases from J, the junction contained 4 bases not matched to a gene. CDR3 DNA: TGTGCCAGCAGGGGGACAGGTTTCGAGCAGTACTTC. It encodes CASRGTGFEQYF.

The chain has TRBV29-1 and TRBJ1-1, with no clear D. This CDR3 has 12 residues. Germline V gene lookup returns CDR1 SQVTM and CDR2 ANQGSEA. Trimming pared 1 base from V and 7 bases from J, leaving 10 bases between. CDR3 loop: CSVEGGGDEAFF. The CDR3 region has the DNA TGCAGCGTTGAAGGAGGCGGAGATGAAGCTTTCTTT.

The chain recombines TRBV7-9 with TRBJ2-7; no firm D call. This CDR3 contains 12 residues. V lost 3 bases and J lost 6, with 9 bases in between. Germline CDR1 SEHNR, CDR2 FQNEAQ (reference sequence). Here the CDR3 DNA reads TGTGCCAGCAGCTTTTTTCTTGGCGAGCAGTACTTC. It encodes CASSFFLGEQYF.

The V gene is TRBV12-3 or TRBV12-4, the J gene TRBJ1-1; possibly TRBD1 for D (5 bases). With 7 bases removed from V and 6 bases from J, the gap between germline ends came to 18 bases. CDR3 size: 14 residues. The CDR3 here is CASTTGEGVSEAFF. The DNA of the CDR3 is TGTGCCAGCACCACGGGGGAGGGAGTCTCTGAAGCTTTCTTT.

This clonotype was observed a handful of times. J is TRBJ2-7 and V is TRBV4-1, with TRBD1 matching over 8 bases. CDR3 size: 14 residues. The trim removed 0 bases at V and 2 bases at J, leaving 0 bases unmatched. Per the germline V gene, CDR1 is MGHRA and CDR2 is YSYEKL. Written as DNA, the CDR3 is TGCGCCAGCAGCCAAGAGGACAGGGCCTACGAGCAGTACTTC. This translates into CASSQEDRAYEQYF.

The chain links TRBV9 to TRBJ2-1; 12 bases match TRBD2. From germline, CDR1 is SGDLS and CDR2 YYNGEE. J was trimmed by 2 bases and V by 3 bases; bases with no gene match: 18. This CDR3 has 21 amino acids. The CDR3 spells CASSDPQGSLAGGTPYNEQFF. The CDR3 DNA follows: TGTGCCAGCAGCGACCCCCAGGGCTCACTAGCGGGGGGAACTCCCTACAATGAGCAGTTCTTC.

This clonotype was counted at least ten times. The gene calls are TRBV5-6 and TRBJ2-1, with TRBD2 identical over 10 bases. Germline V gene data show CDR1 as SGHDT and CDR2 as YYEEEE. The CDR3 is 15 amino acids. V was pared by 0 bases and J by 6 bases, with 3 bases of the junction left unmatched. In DNA form, the CDR3 reads TGTGCCAGCAGCTTGGGAGCGGGGGGGCCCAATGAGCAGTTCTTC. The encoded protein is CASSLGAGGPNEQFF. The variable domain in full, with the rest retrieved from reference TRBV5-6 and TRBJ2-1, is DAGVTQSPTHLIKTRGQQVTLRCSPKSGHDTVSWYQQALGQGPQFIFQYYEEEERQRGNFPDRFSGHQFPNYSSELNVNALLLGDSALYLCASSLGAGGPNEQFFGPGTRLTVL.

The chain couples TRBV11-2 to TRBJ2-4, with TRBD1 as a possible D gene (5 bases). There are 15 residues in the CDR3. Per germline, CDR1 SGHAT and CDR2 FQNNGV. Deletions cut 5 bases from V and 0 bases from J, with 11 bases between. The CDR3: CASSPPGLAKNIQYF. CDR3 sequence (DNA): TGTGCCAGCAGCCCCCCAGGGTTAGCCAAAAACATTCAGTACTTC.

The J gene is TRBJ2-1, the V gene TRBV5-1; 7 bases agree with TRBD1. CDR3 length: 15 residues. Unmatched junction bases numbered 6, after V lost 0 bases and J lost 6 bases. The germline V gene encodes CDR1 SGHRS and CDR2 YFSETQ. The CDR3 DNA is TGCGCCAGCAGCTTGGGGGACAGTGCAGCCAATGAGCAGTTCTTC. Protein product: CASSLGDSAANEQFF.